This T cell receptor (beta chain) is drawn from a study of blood T cell repertoires in COVID-19. Assay: immunoSEQ multiplex PCR; the TCRdb copy retains only in-frame clones and omits some. The table records about 400,000 clones, 88% of them present only once. The CDR3 is 15 residues long. Trimming removed 5 bases from V and 10 bases from J; junction bases left unmatched: 14. Per germline, CDR1 LNHDA and CDR2 SQIVND (reference sequence). The chain recombines TRBV19 with TRBJ1-1, with TRBD1 matching over 9 bases. The clonotype was recovered from a woman aged 35 to 49 with acute COVID-19. Sequenced material: PBMCs or T cells enriched from blood (not recorded which). Here the CDR3 reads CASSSQGALGAGAFF. The CDR3 coding sequence is TGTGCCAGTAGTTCACAGGGGGCGCTGGGTGCGGGAGCTTTCTTT.